The entry below describes one T cell receptor beta chain. A much larger clone differs from this one at a single base, so this may be a read error. Here the CDR3 omits its conserved ending phenylalanine or tryptophan, so a read error is the likely source. The record originates from a study of molecular identifiers for immune sequencing clone quantification. TCRdb passed the PCR reads through MiXCR, listing each CDR3 protein once. The table shows 350,000 or so distinct CDR3 sequences, with 20% to 25% occurring only once. V gave up 10 bases and J gave up 4 bases, with 9 bases separating them. CDR3 length equals 11 residues. Germline values: CDR1 SNHLY, CDR2 FYNNEI.

Material: naive CD8+ T cells from blood, with Jurkat cell RNA spiked in. Subset described: FACS-sorted CD8+CD4-CCR7+CD45RA+ naive T cells. The receptor comes from a human donor in good health. Some libraries in this study had Jurkat cell RNA spiked in. The V gene is TRBV2, the J gene TRBJ2-3; D assignment may be TRBD1 or TRBD2 (5 bases each). In DNA form, the CDR3 reads TGTGCCACACTGGGGGCAGATACGCAGTATCTT. Encoded protein: CATLGADTQYL.